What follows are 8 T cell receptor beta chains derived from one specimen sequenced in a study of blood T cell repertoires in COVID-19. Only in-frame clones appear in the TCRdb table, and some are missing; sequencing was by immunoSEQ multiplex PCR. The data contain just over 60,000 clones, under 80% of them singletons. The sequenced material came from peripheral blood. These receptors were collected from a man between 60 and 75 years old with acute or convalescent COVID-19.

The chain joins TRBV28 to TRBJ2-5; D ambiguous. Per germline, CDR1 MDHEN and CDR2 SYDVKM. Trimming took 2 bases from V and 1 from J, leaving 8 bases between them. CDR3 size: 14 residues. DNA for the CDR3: TGTGCCAGCAGTTTACGCCAAGCCCAAGAGACCCAGTACTTC. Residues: CASSLRQAQETQYF.

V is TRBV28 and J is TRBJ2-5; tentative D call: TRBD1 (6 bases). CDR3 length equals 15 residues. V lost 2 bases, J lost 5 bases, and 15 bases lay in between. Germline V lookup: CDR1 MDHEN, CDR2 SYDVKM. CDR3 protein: CASSLGVTRGETQYF. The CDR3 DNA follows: TGTGCCAGCAGTTTAGGTGTCACAAGGGGGGAGACCCAGTACTTC. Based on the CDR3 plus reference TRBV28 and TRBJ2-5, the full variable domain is DVKVTQSSRYLVKRTGEKVFLECVQDMDHENMFWYRQDPGLGLRLIYFSYDVKMKEKGDIPEGYSVSREKKERFSLILESASTNQTSMYLCASSLGVTRGETQYFGPGTRLLVL.

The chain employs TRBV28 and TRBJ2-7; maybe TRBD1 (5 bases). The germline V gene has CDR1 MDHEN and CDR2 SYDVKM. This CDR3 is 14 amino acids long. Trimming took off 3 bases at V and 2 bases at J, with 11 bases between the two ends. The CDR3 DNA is TGTGCCAGCAGTTTGGTGCAGGGTCCCTACGAGCAGTACTTC. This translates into CASSLVQGPYEQYF.

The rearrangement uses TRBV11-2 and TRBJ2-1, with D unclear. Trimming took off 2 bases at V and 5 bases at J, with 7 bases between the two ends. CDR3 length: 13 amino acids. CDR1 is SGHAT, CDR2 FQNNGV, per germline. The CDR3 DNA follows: TGTGCCAGCAGCTTAATCGCGGACAATGAGCAGTTCTTC. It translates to CASSLIADNEQFF.

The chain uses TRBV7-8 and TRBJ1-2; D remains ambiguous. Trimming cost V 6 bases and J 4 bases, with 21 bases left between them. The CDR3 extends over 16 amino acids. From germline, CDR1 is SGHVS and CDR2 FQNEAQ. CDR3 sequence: CASSFRSRQAFYGYTF. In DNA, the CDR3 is TGTGCCAGCAGTTTCCGATCTCGCCAGGCTTTCTATGGCTACACCTTC. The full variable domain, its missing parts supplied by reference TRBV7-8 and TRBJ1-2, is GAGVSQSPRYKVAKRGQDVALRCDPISGHVSLFWYQQALGQGPEFLTYFQNEAQLDKSGLPSDRFFAERPEGSVSTLKIQRTQQEDSAVYLCASSFRSRQAFYGYTFGSGTRLTVV.

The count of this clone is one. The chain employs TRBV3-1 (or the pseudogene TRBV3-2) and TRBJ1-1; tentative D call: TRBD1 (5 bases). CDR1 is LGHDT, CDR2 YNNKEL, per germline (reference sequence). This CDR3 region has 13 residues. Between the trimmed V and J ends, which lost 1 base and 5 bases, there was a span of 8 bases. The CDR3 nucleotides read TGTGCCAGCAGCCAAGTTCGGGGGACTGAAGCTTTCTTT. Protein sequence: CASSQVRGTEAFF.

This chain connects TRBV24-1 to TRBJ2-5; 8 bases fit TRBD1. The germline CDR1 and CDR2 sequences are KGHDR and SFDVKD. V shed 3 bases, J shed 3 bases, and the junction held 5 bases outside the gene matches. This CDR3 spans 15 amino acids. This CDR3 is CATSDLETGEETQYF. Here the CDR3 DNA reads TGTGCCACCAGTGATCTAGAGACAGGGGAAGAGACCCAGTACTTC.

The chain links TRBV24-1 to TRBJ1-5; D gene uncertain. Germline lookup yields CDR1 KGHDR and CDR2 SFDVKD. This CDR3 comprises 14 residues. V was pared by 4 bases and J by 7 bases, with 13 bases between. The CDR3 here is CATSDVGQIQPQHF. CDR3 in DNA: TGTGCCACCAGTGACGTTGGGCAGATCCAGCCCCAGCATTTT.